This T cell receptor beta chain was sequenced during a study of T cell responses to AZD1222 COVID-19 vaccine. With respect to this clone: No antigen is known for it.

General study results and limits: CD4 TCRs linked to vaccination spanned spike, dominating at 160-218 and 743-854. A mostly white British donor set with more females was recruited, and clonal diversity was possibly underestimated. Seropositive at baseline were only 5 to 7 AZD1222 recipients. Repertoires were obtained solely post-peak T cell response.

The method was immunoSEQ multiplex PCR; TCRdb's version includes in-frame clones alone and lacks a portion of them. This sample has approximately 180,000 clones, with around 93% found just once. Germline CDR1 is SGHVS and CDR2 is FNYEAQ. Trimming left V 6 bases short and J 4 bases short, with 15 bases between. This CDR3 has 15 amino acids. The origin of this receptor is an adult who received the MenACWY meningococcal vaccine as a control. This specimen consisted of peripheral blood, obtained 28 days after the second dose of the MenACWY control vaccine. This chain links TRBV7-6 with TRBJ2-2, with D unclear. The CDR3 spells CASSFNSWGTGELFF. CDR3 nucleotides: TGTGCCAGCAGTTTCAATTCTTGGGGCACCGGGGAGCTGTTTTTT.